This note documents a single T cell receptor beta chain sequence. This clonotype was detected only once. There is no known antigen for this receptor. Base quality data are lacking; no much larger clone is found one base away. One read alone is a weak basis. From the germline V gene, CDR1 is MNHEY and CDR2 is SVGEGT. The CDR3 holds 11 amino acids from the cysteine to the phenylalanine. The only DNA kept is the CDR3, 33 bases in frame from the first base. Relative to germline, V is 6 bases shorter and J is 8 bases shorter, with 5 bases between their ends. This entry is derived from a study of response to subunit inactivated influenza vaccine (dated by TCRdb to 2016 to 2018). With regard to the full study: Deep quantitative profiling of the T cell receptor repertoire was used in the study to follow responses to a trivalent subunit inactivated influenza vaccine. The full study reports these points: According to the authors, only a limited number of new T cells may be recruited by each seasonal influenza vaccination.

Library generation was performed with RT-PCR. These reads were obtained on an Illumina HiSeq 2500. TCRdb applied fastp at Q25 and MiXCR to the public reads, then kept only in-frame beta chains. Rows with one shared CDR3 protein collapse into an entry with the most common genes and DNA. For this sample there are 500,000 or so distinct CDR3 sequences; approximately 15% appear just once. The ten largest clones add up to 3% of the sample. The rearrangement joined TRBV6-2 or TRBV6-3 to TRBJ1-6, with no reliable assignment of the D segment. The specimen comprised CD4+ T cells sorted from PBMCs, sampled 23 months after vaccination. This sequence originates from a man in his fifties or sixties who received an inactivated influenza vaccine. Donor details come from another sample of the same person, matched by shared clones. The DNA sequence reads TGTGCCAGCAGACACGATTCACCCCTCCACTTT. This codes for CASRHDSPLHF.